This T cell receptor (beta chain) was sequenced in a study of blood T cell repertoires in COVID-19. The table came from immunoSEQ multiplex PCR; TCRdb's copy has only in-frame clones and leaves some out. The sample holds 250,000 to 300,000 clones, under 90% seen once. The clonotype originates from a woman between 40 and 55 years old who had recovered from COVID-19. Sequenced sample: peripheral blood.

The CDR3 is CASSILTGDTEAFF. The DNA for the CDR3 is TGTGCCAGCAGTATACTAACAGGGGACACTGAAGCTTTCTTT. The chain combines TRBV6-5 with TRBJ1-1; 7 bases align to TRBD1. The CDR3 extends over 14 amino acids. In germline, CDR1 is MNHEY, CDR2 SVGAGI. J was trimmed by 3 bases and V by 5 bases; bases with no gene match: 6.